The sample holds a few counts of the clone carrying this T cell receptor beta chain. Its antigen is unidentified. The sample's treatment: roughly nine-day PBMC culture with coronavirus spike peptide pools or control peptides (ViraFEST assay). The Oncomine TCR Beta short-read assay was applied to DNA of cultured CD4+ T cells. Genomic DNA extraction was carried out from cultured CD4+ T cells. One entry per CDR3 protein, called by TCRdb with MiXCR from the PCR reads. The sample lists 15,000 to 20,000 distinct CDR3 sequences, around 55% occurring once. This entry belongs to a study of vaccination and CD4 T cells after COVID-19. Points from the study as a whole: Convalescent patients' clones that were vaccine-specific were spike mono-reactive in 304 of 307 cases.

This CDR3 has 12 residues. Trimming took off 3 bases at V and 6 bases at J, with 6 bases between the two ends. Germline CDR1 and CDR2: MNHEY and SVGAGI. The sequence came from a human donor who had recovered from COVID-19. The sequenced sample consisted of CD4+ T cells from blood, cultured in vitro. The chain has TRBV6-5 and TRBJ1-5; D gene uncertain. This CDR3 reads CASSYVSQPQHF. The CDR3, as DNA: TGTGCCAGCAGTTATGTGAGTCAGCCCCAGCATTTT.